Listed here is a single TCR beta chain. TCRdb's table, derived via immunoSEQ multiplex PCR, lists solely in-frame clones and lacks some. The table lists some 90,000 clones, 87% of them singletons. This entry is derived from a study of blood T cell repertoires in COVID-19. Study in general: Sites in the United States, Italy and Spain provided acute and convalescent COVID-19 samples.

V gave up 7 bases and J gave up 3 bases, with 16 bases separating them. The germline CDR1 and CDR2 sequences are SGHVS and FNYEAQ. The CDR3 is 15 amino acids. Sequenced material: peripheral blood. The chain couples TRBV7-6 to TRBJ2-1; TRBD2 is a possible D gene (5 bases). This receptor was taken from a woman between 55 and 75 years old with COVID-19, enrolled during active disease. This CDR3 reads CASTPSQRIYNEQFF. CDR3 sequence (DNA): TGTGCCAGCACCCCCTCACAGCGGATCTACAATGAGCAGTTCTTC.